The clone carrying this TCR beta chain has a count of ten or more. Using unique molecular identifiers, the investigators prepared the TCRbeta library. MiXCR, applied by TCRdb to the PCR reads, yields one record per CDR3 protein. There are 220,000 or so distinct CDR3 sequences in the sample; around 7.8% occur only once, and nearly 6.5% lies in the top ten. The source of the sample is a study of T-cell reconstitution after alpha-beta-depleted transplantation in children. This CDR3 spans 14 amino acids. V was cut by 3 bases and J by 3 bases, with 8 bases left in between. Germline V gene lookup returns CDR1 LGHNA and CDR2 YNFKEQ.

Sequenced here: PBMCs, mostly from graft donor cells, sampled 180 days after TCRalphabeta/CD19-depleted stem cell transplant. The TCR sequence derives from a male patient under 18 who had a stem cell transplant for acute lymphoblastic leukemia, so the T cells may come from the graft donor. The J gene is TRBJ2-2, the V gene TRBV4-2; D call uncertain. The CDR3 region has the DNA TGTGCCAGCAGCCAGGGCCTTCACACCGGGGAGCTGTTTTTT. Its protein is CASSQGLHTGELFF.